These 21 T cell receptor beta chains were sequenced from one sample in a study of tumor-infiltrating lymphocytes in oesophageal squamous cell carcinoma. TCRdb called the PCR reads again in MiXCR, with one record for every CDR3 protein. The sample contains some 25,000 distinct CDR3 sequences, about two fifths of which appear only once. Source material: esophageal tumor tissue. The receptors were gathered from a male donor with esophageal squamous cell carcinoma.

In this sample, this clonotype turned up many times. CDR3 nucleotide sequence: TGCGCCAGCAGCTTGAGCTCCTACGAGCAGTACTTC. Translated, it gives CASSLSSYEQYF. This sequence joins TRBV5-1 and TRBJ2-7, with D unclear. The CDR3 runs 12 residues. CDR1 is SGHRS and CDR2 is YFSETQ in the germline V gene. Trimming removed 1 base at V and 0 bases at J, with 2 bases between.

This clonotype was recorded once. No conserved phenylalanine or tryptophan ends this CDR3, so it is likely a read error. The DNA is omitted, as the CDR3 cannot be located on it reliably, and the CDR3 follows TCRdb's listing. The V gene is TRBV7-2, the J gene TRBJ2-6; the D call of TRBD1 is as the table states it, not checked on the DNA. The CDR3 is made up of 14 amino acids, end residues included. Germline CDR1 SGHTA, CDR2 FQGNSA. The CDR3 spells CASSLGTGEQYFGA.

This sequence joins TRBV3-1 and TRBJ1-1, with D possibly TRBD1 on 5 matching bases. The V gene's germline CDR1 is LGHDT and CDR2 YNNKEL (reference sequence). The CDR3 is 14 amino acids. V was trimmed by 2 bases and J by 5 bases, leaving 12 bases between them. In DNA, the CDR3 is TGTGCCAGCAGCCAAAATTCAGGGCGGACTGAAGCTTTCTTT. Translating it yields CASSQNSGRTEAFF. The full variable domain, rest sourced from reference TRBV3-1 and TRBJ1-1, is DTAVSQTPKYLVTQMGNDKSIKCEQNLGHDTMYWYKQDSKKFLKIMFSYNNKELIINETVPNRFSPKSPDKAHLNLHINSLELGDSAVYFCASSQNSGRTEAFFGQGTRLTVV.

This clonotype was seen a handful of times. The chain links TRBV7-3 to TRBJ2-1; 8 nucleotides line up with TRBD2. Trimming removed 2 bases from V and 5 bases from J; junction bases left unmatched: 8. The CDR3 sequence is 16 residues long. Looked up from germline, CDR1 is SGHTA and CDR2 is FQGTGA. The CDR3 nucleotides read TGTGCCAGCAGCTTATACGGAGCGGGAGTGGACAATGAGCAGTTCTTC. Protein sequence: CASSLYGAGVDNEQFF.

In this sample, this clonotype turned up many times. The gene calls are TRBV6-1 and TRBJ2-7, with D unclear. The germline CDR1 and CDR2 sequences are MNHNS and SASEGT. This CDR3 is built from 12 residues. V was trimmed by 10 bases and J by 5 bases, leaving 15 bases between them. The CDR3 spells CATWLGIHEQYF. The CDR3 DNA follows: TGTGCCACCTGGTTGGGGATCCACGAGCAGTACTTC.

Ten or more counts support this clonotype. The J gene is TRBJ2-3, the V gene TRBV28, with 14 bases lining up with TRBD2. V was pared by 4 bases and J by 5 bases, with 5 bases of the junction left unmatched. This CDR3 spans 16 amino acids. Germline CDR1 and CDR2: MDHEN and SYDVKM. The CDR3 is CASSSQTSGGGDTQYF. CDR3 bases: TGTGCCAGCAGTTCCCAGACTAGCGGGGGGGGAGATACGCAGTATTTT. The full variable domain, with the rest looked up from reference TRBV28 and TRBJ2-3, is DVKVTQSSRYLVKRTGEKVFLECVQDMDHENMFWYRQDPGLGLRLIYFSYDVKMKEKGDIPEGYSVSREKKERFSLILESASTNQTSMYLCASSSQTSGGGDTQYFGPGTRLTVL.

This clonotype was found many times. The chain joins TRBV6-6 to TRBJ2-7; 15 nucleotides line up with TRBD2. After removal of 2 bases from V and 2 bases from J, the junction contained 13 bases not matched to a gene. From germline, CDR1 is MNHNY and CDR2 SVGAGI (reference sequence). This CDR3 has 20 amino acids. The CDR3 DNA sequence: TGTGCCAGCAGTTACGGCCCCGGACTAGCGGGAGGGCTCCCCCCCTACGAGCAGTACTTC. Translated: CASSYGPGLAGGLPPYEQYF.

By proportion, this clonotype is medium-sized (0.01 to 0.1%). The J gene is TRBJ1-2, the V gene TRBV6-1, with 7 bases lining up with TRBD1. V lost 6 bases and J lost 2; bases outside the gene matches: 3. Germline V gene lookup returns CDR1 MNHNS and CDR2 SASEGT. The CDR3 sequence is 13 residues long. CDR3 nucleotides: TGTGCCAGCAGCCTAGGGGGCAACTATGGCTACACCTTC. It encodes CASSLGGNYGYTF.

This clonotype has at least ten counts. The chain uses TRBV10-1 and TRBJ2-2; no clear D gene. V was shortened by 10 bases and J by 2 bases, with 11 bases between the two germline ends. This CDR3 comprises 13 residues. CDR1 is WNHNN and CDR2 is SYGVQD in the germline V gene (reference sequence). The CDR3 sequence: CATGRTNTGELFF. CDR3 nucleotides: TGCGCCACCGGCCGTACTAACACCGGGGAGCTGTTTTTT.

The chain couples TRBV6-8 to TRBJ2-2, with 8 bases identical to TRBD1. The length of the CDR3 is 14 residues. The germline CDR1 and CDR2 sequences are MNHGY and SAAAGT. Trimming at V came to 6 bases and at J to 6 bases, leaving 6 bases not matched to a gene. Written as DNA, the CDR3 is TGTGCCAGCAGCTCGGGACAGGTCCCCGGGGAGCTGTTTTTT. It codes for CASSSGQVPGELFF.

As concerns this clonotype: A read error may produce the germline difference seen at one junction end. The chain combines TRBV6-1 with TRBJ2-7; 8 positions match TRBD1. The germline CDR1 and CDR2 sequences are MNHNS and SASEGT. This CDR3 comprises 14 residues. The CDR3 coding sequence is TGTGCCAGCAGGAACAGGGGGTTTAATTCACCCCTCCACTTC. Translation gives CASRNRGFNSPLHF.

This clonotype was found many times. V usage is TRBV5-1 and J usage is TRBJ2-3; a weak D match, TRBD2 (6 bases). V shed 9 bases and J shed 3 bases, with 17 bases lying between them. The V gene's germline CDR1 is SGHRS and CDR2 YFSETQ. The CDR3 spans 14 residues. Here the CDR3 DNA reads TGCGCCACCAGGAGGGGAGGTCCGACAGATACGCAGTATTTT. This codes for CATRRGGPTDTQYF.

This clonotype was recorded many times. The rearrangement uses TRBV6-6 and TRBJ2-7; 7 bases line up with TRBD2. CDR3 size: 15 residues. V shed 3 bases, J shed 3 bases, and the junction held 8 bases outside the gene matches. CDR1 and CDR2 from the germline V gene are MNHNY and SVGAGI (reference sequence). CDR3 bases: TGTGCCAGCAGTTATCGAGAGGGAGGGTACTACGAGCAGTACTTC. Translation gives CASSYREGGYYEQYF.

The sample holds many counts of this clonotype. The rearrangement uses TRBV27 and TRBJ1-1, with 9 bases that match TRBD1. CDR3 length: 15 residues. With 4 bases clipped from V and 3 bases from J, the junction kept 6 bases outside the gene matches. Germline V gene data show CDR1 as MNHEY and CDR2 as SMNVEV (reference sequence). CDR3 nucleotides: TGTGCCAGCAGTTCGCACAGGGGGCGGGACACTGAAGCTTTCTTT. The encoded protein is CASSSHRGRDTEAFF.

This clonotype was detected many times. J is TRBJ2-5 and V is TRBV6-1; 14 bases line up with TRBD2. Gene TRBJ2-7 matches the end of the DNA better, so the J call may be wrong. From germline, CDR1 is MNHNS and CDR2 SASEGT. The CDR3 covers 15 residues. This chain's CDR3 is CASNRGLAGVVEQYF. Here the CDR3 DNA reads TGTGCCAGCAATAGGGGACTAGCGGGAGTTGTCGAGCAGTACTTC.

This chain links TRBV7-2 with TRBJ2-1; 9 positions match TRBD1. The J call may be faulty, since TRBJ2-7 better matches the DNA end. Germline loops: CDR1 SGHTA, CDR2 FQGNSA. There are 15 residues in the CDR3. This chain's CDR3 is CASSLTTGQGYEQYF. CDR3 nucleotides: TGTGCCAGCAGCCTGACTACGGGACAGGGCTACGAGCAGTACTTC.

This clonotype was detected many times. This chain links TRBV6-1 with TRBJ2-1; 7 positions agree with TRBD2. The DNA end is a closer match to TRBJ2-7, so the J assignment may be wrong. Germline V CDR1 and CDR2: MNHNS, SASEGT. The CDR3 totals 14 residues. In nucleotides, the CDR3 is TGTGCCAGCAGTCGGTGGCGGGAGTTGGGCGAGCAGTACTTC. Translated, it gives CASSRWRELGEQYF.

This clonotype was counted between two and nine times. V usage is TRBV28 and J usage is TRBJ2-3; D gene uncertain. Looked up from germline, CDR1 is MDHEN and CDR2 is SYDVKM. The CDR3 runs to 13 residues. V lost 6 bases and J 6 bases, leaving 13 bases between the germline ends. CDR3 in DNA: TGTGCCAGCAGCTCGCTCGCCAGGGATACGCAGTATTTT. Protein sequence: CASSSLARDTQYF.

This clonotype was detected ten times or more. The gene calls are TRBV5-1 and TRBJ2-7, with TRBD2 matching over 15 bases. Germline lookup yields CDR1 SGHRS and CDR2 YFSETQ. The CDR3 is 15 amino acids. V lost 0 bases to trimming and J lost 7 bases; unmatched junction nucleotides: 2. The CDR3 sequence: CASSLVGLAGGEQYF. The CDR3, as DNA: TGCGCCAGCAGCTTGGTAGGACTAGCGGGAGGGGAGCAGTACTTC.

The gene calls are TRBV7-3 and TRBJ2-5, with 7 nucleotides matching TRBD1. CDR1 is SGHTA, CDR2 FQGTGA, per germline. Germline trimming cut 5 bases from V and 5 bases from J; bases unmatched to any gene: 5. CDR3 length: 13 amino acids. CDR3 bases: TGTGCCAGCAGCACACAGGGGTCCGAGACCCAGTACTTC. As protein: CASSTQGSETQYF.

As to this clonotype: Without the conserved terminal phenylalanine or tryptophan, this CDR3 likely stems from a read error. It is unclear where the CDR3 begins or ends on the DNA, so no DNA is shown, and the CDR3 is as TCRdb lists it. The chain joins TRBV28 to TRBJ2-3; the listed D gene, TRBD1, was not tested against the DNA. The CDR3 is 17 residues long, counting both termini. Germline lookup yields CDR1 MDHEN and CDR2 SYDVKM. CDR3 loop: CASRKLGGGGNEQFFGP.